Listed below are T cell receptor beta chains from one sample, sequenced in a study of T cell responses to AZD1222 COVID-19 vaccine. The method was immunoSEQ multiplex PCR; TCRdb's version includes in-frame clones alone and lacks a portion of them. The sample carries 80,000 to 100,000 clones, 65% to 90% recorded once. Sequencing was performed on peripheral blood, taken on day 0 of AZD1222 vaccination. These receptors were obtained from an adult in good health. The CDR3 runs from the conserved cysteine through the conserved F or W. Each record gives: clone size, V gene, D gene, J gene, CDR3 protein, CDR3 DNA. D genes are given only for firm matches. Clone size appears in some rows only: once, few, many, or a class for an expanded clone.

>.|TRBV30|TRBD1|TRBJ1-5
CAWSVGGLMGNQPQHF
TGTGCCTGGAGTGTAGGGGGCCTTATGGGCAATCAGCCCCAGCATTTT
>.|TRBV13|TRBD1|TRBJ1-1
CASSETGTGITEAFF
TGTGCCAGCAGCGAAACCGGGACAGGGATTACTGAAGCTTTCTTT
>.|TRBV30|.|TRBJ1-4
CAWRSLGEKLFF
TGTGCCTGGAGGTCCCTTGGAGAAAAACTGTTTTTT
>.|TRBV10-1|.|TRBJ2-2
CASSDHQGTGELFF
TGCGCCAGCAGTGATCATCAGGGGACCGGGGAGCTGTTTTTT
>few|TRBV27|.|TRBJ2-7
CASSPGYHYEQYF
TGTGCCAGCAGCCCAGGGTACCACTACGAGCAGTACTTC
>.|TRBV11-1|.|TRBJ1-4
CASSDPGTPTNEKLFF
TGTGCCAGCAGCGATCCCGGGACACCGACTAATGAAAAACTGTTTTTT
>.|TRBV6-1|.|TRBJ1-2
CASSEVVADGYTF
TGTGCCAGCAGTGAAGTGGTGGCCGATGGCTACACCTTC
>.|TRBV6-1|TRBD2|TRBJ2-5
CASSGRTSGVQETQYF
TGTGCCAGCAGTGGCCGGACTAGCGGGGTGCAAGAGACCCAGTACTTC
>.|TRBV19|.|TRBJ1-2
CASSMGRQDHQKYGYTF
TGTGCCAGTAGTATGGGGCGACAGGATCACCAAAAATATGGCTACACCTTC
>.|TRBV5-1|.|TRBJ2-5
CASSLGQYQETQYF
TGCGCCAGCAGCTTGGGACAGTACCAAGAGACCCAGTACTTC
>.|TRBV5-8|TRBD1|TRBJ2-3
CASSSRQGGSTDTQYF
TGTGCCAGCAGTTCTAGACAGGGGGGTAGCACAGATACGCAGTATTTT
>.|TRBV12-3/TRBV12-4|.|TRBJ2-7
CASGRTETYEQYF
TGTGCCAGCGGCCGAACTGAAACCTACGAGCAGTACTTC
>.|TRBV20-1|.|TRBJ2-5
CSVWRGETQYF
TGCAGTGTTTGGCGGGGTGAGACCCAGTACTTC
>.|TRBV3-1/TRBV3-2|.|TRBJ2-3
CASSQLTGSTDTQYF
TGTGCCAGCAGCCAATTGACAGGTTCCACAGATACGCAGTATTTT
>.|TRBV5-8|.|TRBJ2-5
CASSSRLPRETQYF
TGTGCCAGCAGTTCGAGGTTGCCGCGGGAGACCCAGTACTTC
>.|TRBV3-1/TRBV3-2|.|TRBJ1-2
CASSQDNQWAQGYTF
TGTGCCAGCAGCCAAGATAACCAGTGGGCCCAGGGCTACACCTTC
>.|TRBV7-6|.|TRBJ2-6
CASSLGWNPGGANVLTF
TGTGCCAGCAGCTTAGGTTGGAACCCTGGGGGGGCCAACGTCCTGACTTTC
>.|TRBV11-2|.|TRBJ2-2
CASSWSYTGELFF
TGTGCCAGCAGCTGGAGTTACACCGGGGAGCTGTTTTTT
>once|TRBV6-2/TRBV6-3|TRBD2|TRBJ2-7
CASSYSALASGSRLEEQYF
TGTGCCAGCAGTTACTCGGCTTTAGCCAGCGGGAGTCGGTTAGAGGAGCAGTACTTC
>.|TRBV6-5|.|TRBJ1-1
CASSPRESEAFF
TGTGCCAGCAGTCCCCGAGAGAGTGAAGCTTTCTTT
>.|TRBV4-1|.|TRBJ1-2
CASSLDGYGYTF
TGCGCCAGCAGCCTCGACGGCTATGGCTACACCTTC
>.|TRBV5-1|TRBD2|TRBJ2-3
CASSLGSGGRLDTQYF
TGCGCCAGCAGCTTGGGAAGCGGGGGGCGTCTAGATACGCAGTATTTT
>.|TRBV25-1|TRBD2|TRBJ2-5
CASSARLAGVETQYF
TGTGCCAGCAGTGCCAGACTAGCGGGGGTGGAGACCCAGTACTTC
>.|TRBV28|.|TRBJ2-1
CASSFFRNNEQFF
TGTGCCAGCAGTTTCTTCAGGAACAATGAGCAGTTCTTC
>.|TRBV6-5|TRBD1|TRBJ1-2
CASSRTGDGYTF
TGTGCCAGCAGCCGGACAGGGGATGGCTACACCTTC
>.|TRBV7-9|.|TRBJ2-3
CASSLSTDTQYF
TGTGCCAGCAGCTTATCCACAGATACGCAGTATTTT
>.|TRBV5-6|TRBD1|TRBJ2-2
CASSFRGLGTGELFF
TGTGCCAGCAGCTTTAGGGGGCTCGGAACCGGGGAGCTGTTTTTT
>.|TRBV5-5|.|TRBJ2-5
CASSSGGQETQYF
TGTGCCAGCAGCTCTGGTGGCCAAGAGACCCAGTACTTC
>few|TRBV5-6|.|TRBJ1-6
CASSFSGRLSSYNSPLHF
TGTGCCAGCAGCTTCTCCGGCAGGCTGAGCTCCTATAATTCACCCCTCCACTTT
>.|TRBV14|.|TRBJ2-1
CASSQDDVAGTQFF
TGTGCCAGCAGCCAAGACGATGTTGCCGGGACGCAGTTCTTC
>.|TRBV10-3|.|TRBJ1-4
CAISAVQGDEKLFF
TGTGCCATCAGTGCGGTACAGGGAGATGAAAAACTGTTTTTT
>.|TRBV20-1|.|TRBJ2-2
CSASSLNVGGELFF
TGCAGTGCTAGTAGTCTTAACGTGGGCGGGGAGCTGTTTTTT
>.|TRBV2|.|TRBJ1-5
CASSVGGAGNQPQHF
TGTGCCAGCAGTGTAGGGGGAGCGGGCAATCAGCCCCAGCATTTT
>.|TRBV5-4|TRBD2|TRBJ2-7
CASSPTRTSVEQYF
TGTGCCAGCAGCCCGACAAGGACTAGCGTCGAGCAGTACTTC
>.|TRBV7-2|TRBD1|TRBJ2-2
CASRISGQDTGELFF
TGTGCCAGCAGGATCTCGGGACAGGACACCGGGGAGCTGTTTTTT
>few|TRBV3-1/TRBV3-2|TRBD2|TRBJ2-1
CASSQPSGGNNEQFF
TGTGCCAGCAGCCAACCGAGCGGGGGAAACAATGAGCAGTTCTTC
>.|TRBV18|.|TRBJ2-7
CASSSGFGYEQYF
TGTGCCAGCTCATCTGGGTTTGGCTACGAGCAGTACTTC